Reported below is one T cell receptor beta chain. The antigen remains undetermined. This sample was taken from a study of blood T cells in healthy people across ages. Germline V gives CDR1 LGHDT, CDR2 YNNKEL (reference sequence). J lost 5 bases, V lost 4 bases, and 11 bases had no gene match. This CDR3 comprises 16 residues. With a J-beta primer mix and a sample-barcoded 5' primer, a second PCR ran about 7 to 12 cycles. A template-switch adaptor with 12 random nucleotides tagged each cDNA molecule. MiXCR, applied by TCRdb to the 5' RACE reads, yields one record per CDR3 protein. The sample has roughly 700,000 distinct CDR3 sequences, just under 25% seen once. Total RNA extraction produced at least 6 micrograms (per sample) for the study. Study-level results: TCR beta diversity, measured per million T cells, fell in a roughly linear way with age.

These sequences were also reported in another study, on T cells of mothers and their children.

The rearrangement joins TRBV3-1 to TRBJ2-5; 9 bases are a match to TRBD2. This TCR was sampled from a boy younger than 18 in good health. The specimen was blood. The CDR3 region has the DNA TGTGCCAGCAGCCCCTTGGGGCGGGAGGGTGTCGAGACCCAGTACTTC. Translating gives CASSPLGREGVETQYF.